The 15 T cell receptor beta chains given below trace back to one sample, sequenced in a study of molecular identifiers for immune sequencing clone quantification. TCRdb reprocessed the PCR reads via MiXCR and lists one record per CDR3 protein. The table lists hundreds of thousands of distinct CDR3 sequences, about 20% of them singletons. Sequencing input: naive CD8+ T cells from blood, with Jurkat cell RNA spiked in. Described subset: FACS-sorted CD8+CD4-CCR7+CD45RA+ naive T cells. These receptors all come from a human donor in good health. Some libraries in this study had Jurkat cell RNA spiked in.

This clonotype was detected ten times or more. The chain carries TRBV29-1 and TRBJ1-3; 9 nucleotides match TRBD1. The V gene's germline CDR1 is SQVTM and CDR2 ANQGSEA. This CDR3 is built from 16 residues. V lost 6 bases to trimming and J lost 0 bases; unmatched junction nucleotides: 9. The CDR3 spells CSVVPGQGSSGNTIYF. CDR3 coding DNA: TGCAGCGTCGTCCCGGGACAGGGATCCTCTGGAAACACCATATATTTT. The full variable domain, its missing parts supplied by reference TRBV29-1 and TRBJ1-3, is SAVISQKPSRDICQRGTSLTIQCQVDSQVTMMFWYRQQPGQSLTLIATANQGSEATYESGFVIDKFPISRPNLTFSTLTVSNMSPEDSSIYLCSVVPGQGSSGNTIYFGEGSWLTVV.

The CDR3 sequence: CATSRDRGDQETQYF. Written as DNA, the CDR3 is TGTGCCACCAGCAGAGATAGAGGGGACCAAGAGACCCAGTACTTC. The chain uses TRBV15 and TRBJ2-5; perhaps D is TRBD1 or TRBD2 (5 bases each). The ends were cut back, 0 bases at V and 0 bases at J, with 8 bases in the middle. This CDR3 is built from 15 residues. Germline V lookup: CDR1 LNHNV, CDR2 YYDKDF (reference sequence).

The table lists this clonotype with a few counts. The chain carries TRBV28 and TRBJ1-2; D may be TRBD1 (6 bases). The CDR3 is 16 amino acids. The V and J ends lost 8 bases and 1 base respectively, with 20 bases between them. The germline CDR1 and CDR2 sequences are MDHEN and SYDVKM. This chain's CDR3 is CASLMDSNHLNYGYTF. Here the CDR3 DNA reads TGTGCCAGCCTCATGGACAGCAATCACCTTAACTATGGCTACACCTTC.

This clonotype was counted many times. The chain employs TRBV6-5 and TRBJ2-5; tentatively, D is TRBD1 or TRBD2 (5 bases each). Germline V gene lookup returns CDR1 MNHEY and CDR2 SVGAGI. The germline V and J ends were trimmed by 5 bases and 1 base, with 14 bases remaining between them. This CDR3 has 15 amino acids. CDR3 nucleotides: TGTGCCAGCAGTCCCCTTTGGGGGTCCCAAGAGACCCAGTACTTC. Its protein product is CASSPLWGSQETQYF.

The sample holds many counts of this clonotype. The V call is TRBV4-3, the J call TRBJ2-7, with 8 bases lining up with TRBD2. J was trimmed by 3 bases and V by 1 base; bases with no gene match: 14. The CDR3 runs 18 residues. Germline V gene data show CDR1 as LGHNA and CDR2 as YSLEER. DNA of the CDR3: TGCGCCAGCAGCCAAGCAGTGGAAGAAGCGGGGGAGGGCTACGAGCAGTACTTC. Translating it yields CASSQAVEEAGEGYEQYF.

A note on this clonotype: This may come from a read error, since a much larger clone is one base off. The chain recombines TRBV12-3 or TRBV12-4 with TRBJ1-4, with unresolved D. This CDR3 has 12 amino acids. V was cut by 10 bases and J by 8 bases, with 14 bases left in between. CDR3 DNA sequence: TGTGCCAACAGCTTCGATAGCGAAAAACTGTTTTTT. It translates to CANSFDSEKLFF.

This clonotype was seen ten or more times. The chain has TRBV27 and TRBJ2-2; D is perhaps TRBD2 (7 bases). Germline-derived CDR1 and CDR2 are MNHEY and SMNVEV (reference sequence). This CDR3 is built from 17 residues. The V gene lost 5 bases and the J gene lost 5 bases, with 21 bases spanning the gap. In DNA form, the CDR3 reads TGTGCCAGCAGTGAAGTAAAGGGGGGGACAAGGACCGGGGAGCTGTTTTTT. Its translation: CASSEVKGGTRTGELFF.

Ten or more counts support this clonotype. The V and J genes are TRBV3-1 and TRBJ2-2, with unresolved D. Looked up from germline, CDR1 is LGHDT and CDR2 is YNNKEL (reference sequence). CDR3 length: 13 amino acids. The V and J ends lost 0 bases and 6 bases respectively, with 5 bases between them. The CDR3 spells CASSQDPPGELFF. Here the CDR3 DNA reads TGTGCCAGCAGCCAAGATCCCCCCGGGGAGCTGTTTTTT.

CDR3 loop: CASSRGLVDPDNEQFF. CDR3 DNA sequence: TGTGCCAGCAGCCGGGGACTAGTGGACCCAGATAATGAGCAGTTCTTC. The rearrangement uses TRBV3-1 and TRBJ2-1, with 8 bases lining up with TRBD2. Looked up from germline, CDR1 is LGHDT and CDR2 is YNNKEL (reference sequence). With 4 bases clipped from V and 7 bases from J, the junction kept 12 bases outside the gene matches. The CDR3 is 16 amino acids.

This clonotype was seen repeatedly, ten times or more. The gene calls are TRBV12-3 or TRBV12-4 and TRBJ1-5; 8 nucleotides match TRBD1. This CDR3 comprises 15 residues. With 3 bases clipped from V and 6 bases from J, the junction kept 7 bases outside the gene matches. This CDR3 reads CASSLRQGMRQPQHF. The DNA of the CDR3 is TGTGCCAGCAGTTTGAGACAGGGGATGCGTCAGCCCCAGCATTTT.

This clonotype showed up many times. The rearrangement uses TRBV29-1 and TRBJ2-3, with 8 positions matching TRBD1. With 2 bases clipped from V and 2 bases from J, the junction kept 6 bases outside the gene matches. In germline, CDR1 is SQVTM, CDR2 ANQGSEA. This CDR3 is built from 15 residues. The CDR3 sequence: CSVEPTGGDTDTQYF. CDR3 nucleotide sequence: TGCAGCGTTGAACCCACAGGGGGAGACACAGATACGCAGTATTTT.

A few counts support this clonotype. Since a much larger clone is just one base distant, this may be a read error. This chain links TRBV7-2 with TRBJ2-7; D perhaps matches TRBD2 (6 bases). Germline V CDR1 and CDR2: SGHTA, FQGNSA. This CDR3 spans 12 amino acids. The CDR3 DNA follows: TGTGCCAGCAGCTTTGGAGGGCAGGAGCAGTGCTTC. Translated: CASSFGGQEQCF.

About this clonotype: A much larger clonotype is one base distant, so this may be a read error. This CDR3 is missing its conserved last phenylalanine or tryptophan, likely due to a read error. The chain is built from TRBV6-2 or TRBV6-3 and TRBJ2-7, with D unresolved. CDR1 is MNHEY, CDR2 SVGEGT, per germline. Trimming took off 7 bases at V and 2 bases at J, with 12 bases between the two ends. This CDR3 contains 13 residues. The CDR3 is CASTLDPAYEQYL. CDR3 in DNA: TGTGCCAGCACCCTGGACCCAGCCTACGAGCAGTACCTC.

This clonotype was seen repeatedly, ten times or more. V and J are TRBV27 and TRBJ2-7; D is possibly TRBD1 (6 bases). Germline V gene lookup returns CDR1 MNHEY and CDR2 SMNVEV (reference sequence). Trimming took 6 bases from V and 2 from J, leaving 14 bases between them. The CDR3 consists of 14 residues. The CDR3 DNA reads as TGTGCCAGCAGCCATATCGCAGGGGCCTACGAGCAGTACTTC. This translates into CASSHIAGAYEQYF.

This clonotype was found many times. The CDR3 is CASSLGYGGTQYF. The DNA for the CDR3 is TGTGCCAGCAGCTTGGGGTACGGAGGGACCCAGTACTTC. The chain joins TRBV5-6 to TRBJ2-5, with D perhaps matching TRBD2 (5 bases). Germline CDR1 is SGHDT and CDR2 is YYEEEE. The CDR3 has 13 amino acids. V dropped 0 bases and J dropped 7 bases, with 10 bases sitting between them.